A single sample is the source of the 20 T cell receptor beta chains below, sequenced in a study of post-analysis software for immune sequencing data. Broader study findings: There were several TRBV segments more frequent in patients than controls, and TRBV5-6, TRBV5-1 and TRBV20-1 were among them.

The library was made from cDNA and included unique molecular identifiers. TCRdb passed the PCR reads through MiXCR, listing each CDR3 protein once. The sample lists roughly 800,000 distinct CDR3 sequences, 30% occurring once. These receptors are not linked to any known antigen. The specimen sequenced was blood. The source of these receptors is a girl aged 10 to 17 with multiple sclerosis.

The chain carries TRBV5-1 and TRBJ2-2, with unresolved D. The CDR3 has 15 residues. Germline V CDR1 and CDR2: SGHRS, YFSETQ. Trimming took 0 bases from V and 6 from J, leaving 12 bases between them. Here the CDR3 reads CASSLAGSDAGELFF. The DNA of the CDR3 is TGCGCCAGCAGCTTGGCGGGTTCCGACGCCGGGGAGCTGTTTTTT.

This clonotype turned up a few times. The rearrangement links TRBV29-1 to TRBJ2-5; TRBD1 matches at 9 bases. CDR1 SQVTM and CDR2 ANQGSEA come from the germline V gene. V trimming: 7 bases; J trimming: 4 bases; junction bases outside the gene matches: 10. The CDR3 loop spans 14 amino acids. CDR3: CSAAGQGLGETQYF. The CDR3 coding sequence is TGCAGCGCTGCGGGACAGGGATTAGGAGAGACCCAGTACTTC.

This clonotype has more than one count but fewer than ten. V is TRBV5-1 and J is TRBJ2-1; 11 nucleotides line up with TRBD2. CDR1 and CDR2 (germline): SGHRS, YFSETQ. The CDR3 contains 15 residues. The V and J ends lost 3 bases and 6 bases, in that order; junction bases with no gene match: 5. The CDR3 region is CASSYTSGSGNEQFF. CDR3 in DNA: TGCGCCAGCAGCTACACTAGCGGGAGCGGCAATGAGCAGTTCTTC.

This clonotype has ten or more counts. The rearrangement joins TRBV18 to TRBJ2-1; D unclear. The CDR3 covers 14 residues. Per germline, CDR1 KGHSH and CDR2 LQKENI. V was shortened by 6 bases and J by 8 bases, with 17 bases between the two germline ends. The CDR3: CASSPTTPNYEQFF. The CDR3 DNA follows: TGTGCCAGCTCCCCGACCACCCCAAACTATGAGCAGTTCTTC.

This clonotype was recorded a few times. The rearrangement links TRBV12-3 or TRBV12-4 to TRBJ2-1; a weak D match, TRBD2 (6 bases). V lost 3 bases and J 5 bases, leaving 14 bases between the germline ends. CDR3 size: 15 residues. CDR3: CASSFARRGDNEQFF. In DNA, the CDR3 is TGTGCCAGCAGTTTCGCCCGGCGGGGCGACAATGAGCAGTTCTTC.

In its sample, this clonotype was seen many times. The CDR3 here is CASRIGQGETQYF. The CDR3 bases are TGTGCCAGCAGGATTGGACAGGGCGAGACCCAGTACTTC. The V gene is TRBV7-2, the J gene TRBJ2-5; 8 bases are shared with TRBD1. The germline gives CDR1 SGHTA, CDR2 FQGNSA. CDR3 length: 13 amino acids. After removal of 6 bases from V and 5 bases from J, the junction contained 5 bases not matched to a gene.

This clonotype was recorded a few times. The rearrangement uses TRBV3-1 and TRBJ2-3, with D perhaps matching TRBD2 (6 bases). The CDR3 runs to 15 residues. CDR1 LGHDT and CDR2 YNNKEL come from the germline V gene (reference sequence). Trimming removed 8 bases from V and 0 bases from J, with 15 bases in between. The CDR3 loop reads CASSHSGPSTDTQYF. The DNA of the CDR3 is TGTGCCAGCTCTCATAGCGGCCCTAGCACAGATACGCAGTATTTT.

In this sample, this clonotype turned up a few times. J is TRBJ2-3 and V is TRBV2; D call uncertain. Trimming pared 0 bases from V and 3 bases from J, leaving 10 bases between. CDR1 and CDR2 from the germline V gene are SNHLY and FYNNEI. This CDR3 spans 15 amino acids. The CDR3 here is CASSEAVFYTDTQYF. The CDR3 nucleotides are TGTGCCAGCAGTGAAGCAGTTTTCTATACAGATACGCAGTATTTT.

The chain employs TRBV3-1 and TRBJ2-7; no reliable D call. V lost 2 bases to trimming and J lost 7 bases, with 21 bases between them. CDR3 length equals 16 residues. Germline V lookup: CDR1 LGHDT, CDR2 YNNKEL (reference sequence). CDR3 region: CASSQFLAALVVEQYF. The CDR3, as DNA: TGTGCCAGCAGCCAATTTCTTGCGGCCTTAGTCGTAGAGCAGTACTTC.

This clonotype has ten or more counts. The rearrangement uses TRBV5-1 and TRBJ2-3; 14 bases align to TRBD2. This CDR3 region has 17 residues. Germline V gene sequence: CDR1 SGHRS, CDR2 YFSETQ. J lost 4 bases, V lost 4 bases, and 8 bases had no gene match. DNA for the CDR3: TGCGCCAGCAGCGACACGGGACTAGCGGGAGTTTCAGATACGCAGTATTTT. It encodes CASSDTGLAGVSDTQYF.

Turning to this clonotype: Lacking the conserved final phenylalanine or tryptophan, this CDR3 likely reflects a read error. The chain has TRBV5-1 and TRBJ2-7; D ambiguous. Germline CDR1 reads SGHRS; CDR2 reads YFSETQ. The CDR3 is 15 residues long. Trimming shortened V by 5 bases and J by 0 bases, and 15 bases separated the two germline ends. DNA for the CDR3: TGCGCCAGCAGTCGCGACGGTCCCAGCTCCTACGAGCAGTACTCC. It codes for CASSRDGPSSYEQYS.

This clonotype was observed a handful of times. At one end, the junction sequence differs from germline, possibly due to a read error. DNA for the CDR3: TGCGCCAGCAGCTCCCAATTGGCACAGCAAGGGACCCAGTACTTC. It translates to CASSSQLAQQGTQYF. This chain connects TRBV5-1 to TRBJ2-7; D is unclear. The J call may be wrong; the DNA end is better matched by TRBJ2-5. CDR3 length: 15 residues. From germline, CDR1 is SGHRS and CDR2 YFSETQ.

The chain carries TRBV10-3 and TRBJ2-5; D remains unclear. The CDR3 extends over 13 amino acids. The germline V gene encodes CDR1 ENHRY and CDR2 SYGVKD. The V gene lost 11 bases and the J gene lost 3 bases, with 16 bases spanning the gap. CDR3 residues: CAGSSGLEETQYF. The CDR3 DNA reads as TGTGCCGGTTCATCAGGTTTGGAAGAGACCCAGTACTTC.

The chain uses TRBV6-2 or TRBV6-3 and TRBJ2-4, with 7 bases aligning to TRBD2. The J call may be incorrect, as the DNA end agrees better with TRBJ2-7. Germline V CDR1 and CDR2: MNHEY, SVGEGT. This CDR3 has 16 amino acids. CDR3 residues: CASSYNLTGGRYEQYF. In nucleotides, the CDR3 is TGTGCCAGCAGTTACAACCTGACTGGCGGGAGATACGAGCAGTACTTC.

In this sample, this clonotype turned up many times. The chain has TRBV5-1 and TRBJ2-7; the D call may be TRBD1 or TRBD2 (5 bases each). The V and J ends lost 1 base and 5 bases respectively, with 7 bases between them. This CDR3 contains 12 residues. The V gene's germline CDR1 is SGHRS and CDR2 YFSETQ. The CDR3 here is CASSLRGDEQYF. CDR3 DNA sequence: TGCGCCAGCAGCTTGAGAGGGGACGAGCAGTACTTC.

This chain links TRBV3-1 with TRBJ1-4; the D gene is possibly TRBD1 (6 bases). The CDR3 covers 13 residues. Between the trimmed V and J ends, which lost 4 bases and 10 bases, there was a span of 13 bases. Germline V gives CDR1 LGHDT, CDR2 YNNKEL (reference sequence). The CDR3 region has the DNA TGTGCCAGCAGCCCTAATGGGGGCAGAAAACTGTTTTTT. Residues: CASSPNGGRKLFF.

This clonotype has a handful of counts. The chain links TRBV2 to TRBJ2-1; 9 positions agree with TRBD1. CDR1 and CDR2 from the germline V gene are SNHLY and FYNNEI. CDR3 length equals 15 residues. J gave up 3 bases and V 6 bases, and 6 bases lay outside the gene matches. The CDR3 sequence is CASSGDRGNYNEQFF. The CDR3 DNA is TGTGCCAGCAGCGGAGACAGGGGGAACTACAATGAGCAGTTCTTC.

In regard to this clonotype: One end of the junction does not line up with germline, which may come from a read error. The gene calls are TRBV5-1 and TRBJ2-3, with D perhaps TRBD1 (5 bases). The length of the CDR3 is 15 residues. Germline V gene data show CDR1 as SGHRS and CDR2 as YFSETQ. The CDR3 here is CASSLAPAATGTQYF. CDR3 nucleotides: TGCGCCAGCAGCTTGGCCCCCGCTGCCACAGGTACGCAGTATTTT.

This chain connects TRBV29-1 to TRBJ2-7; maybe TRBD1 (6 bases). The V gene lost 4 bases and the J gene lost 0 bases, with 10 bases spanning the gap. Germline assignment: CDR1 SQVTM and CDR2 ANQGSEA. The CDR3 totals 13 residues. The CDR3 region has the DNA TGCAGCGTTGGGACAGATAGCTCCTACGAGCAGTACTTC. Translating gives CSVGTDSSYEQYF.

This sequence joins TRBV2 and TRBJ1-4; the D gene is possibly TRBD1 (5 bases). The CDR3 spans 11 residues. V lost 7 bases and J lost 12, with 12 bases in between. Germline V gene data show CDR1 as SNHLY and CDR2 as FYNNEI. CDR3 sequence: CASKWGEQLFF. As DNA, the CDR3 is TGTGCCAGCAAGTGGGGGGAACAACTGTTTTTT.